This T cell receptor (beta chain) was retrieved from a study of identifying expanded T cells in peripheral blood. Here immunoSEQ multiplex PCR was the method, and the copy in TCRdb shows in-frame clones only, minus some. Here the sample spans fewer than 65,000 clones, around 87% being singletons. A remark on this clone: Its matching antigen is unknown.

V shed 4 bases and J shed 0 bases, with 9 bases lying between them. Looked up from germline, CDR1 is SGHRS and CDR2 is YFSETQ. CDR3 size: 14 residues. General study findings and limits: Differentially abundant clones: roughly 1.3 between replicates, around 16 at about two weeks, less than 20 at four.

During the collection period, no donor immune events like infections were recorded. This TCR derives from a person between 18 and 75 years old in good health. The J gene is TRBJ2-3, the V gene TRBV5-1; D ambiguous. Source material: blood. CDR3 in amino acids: CASSPWESTDTQYF. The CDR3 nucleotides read TGCGCCAGCAGCCCCTGGGAAAGCACAGATACGCAGTATTTT.